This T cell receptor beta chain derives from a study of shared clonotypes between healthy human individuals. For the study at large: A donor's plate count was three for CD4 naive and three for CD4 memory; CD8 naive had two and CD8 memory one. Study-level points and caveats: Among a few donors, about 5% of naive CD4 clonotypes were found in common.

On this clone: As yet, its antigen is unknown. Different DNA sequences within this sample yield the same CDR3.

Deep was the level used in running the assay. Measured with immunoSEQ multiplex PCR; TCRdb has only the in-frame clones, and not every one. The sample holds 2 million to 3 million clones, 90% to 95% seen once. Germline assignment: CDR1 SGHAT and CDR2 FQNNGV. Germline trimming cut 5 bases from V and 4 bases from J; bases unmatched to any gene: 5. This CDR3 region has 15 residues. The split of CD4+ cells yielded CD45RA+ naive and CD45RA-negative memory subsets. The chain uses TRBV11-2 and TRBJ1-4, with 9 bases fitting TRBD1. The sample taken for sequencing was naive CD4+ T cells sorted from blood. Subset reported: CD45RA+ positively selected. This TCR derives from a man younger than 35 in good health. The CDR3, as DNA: TGTGCCAGCAGCCTCACAGGGGGCCTTAATGAAAAACTGTTTTTT. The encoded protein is CASSLTGGLNEKLFF.